One and the same sample provided the 23 T cell receptor beta chains below, sequenced in a study of T cell responses to AZD1222 COVID-19 vaccine. Produced via immunoSEQ multiplex PCR; TCRdb's table is partial and in-frame only. Of 85,000 to 90,000 clones in the sample, about 86% were seen once. The sample in question was peripheral blood, obtained on day 0 of MenACWY control vaccination. The receptors were sampled from an adult in good health.

The CDR3 protein is CASSLSGYEQYF. The DNA of the CDR3 is TGTGCCAGCAGCTTATCGGGGTACGAGCAGTACTTC. This rearrangement joins TRBV7-2 to TRBJ2-7; D is perhaps TRBD2 (5 bases). CDR1 and CDR2 (germline): SGHTA, FQGNSA. The CDR3 has 12 amino acids. Trimming removed 2 bases from V and 4 bases from J, with 6 bases in between.

This chain connects TRBV9 to TRBJ1-1; D is uncertain. The germline CDR1 and CDR2 sequences are SGDLS and YYNGEE. The V end was cut by 1 base, the J end by 6 bases, with 10 bases between. This CDR3 region has 13 residues. The CDR3 loop reads CASSVRERAEAFF. CDR3 DNA sequence: TGTGCCAGCAGCGTAAGGGAGAGGGCTGAAGCTTTCTTT.

The J gene is TRBJ1-2, the V gene TRBV6-1; TRBD1 matches 9 bases. With 3 bases clipped from V and 5 bases from J, the junction kept 4 bases outside the gene matches. CDR1 is MNHNS, CDR2 SASEGT, per germline. The CDR3 contains 14 residues. In DNA form, the CDR3 reads TGTGCCAGCAGTGATGGGACAGGGTGGTATGGCTACACCTTC. It is translated as CASSDGTGWYGYTF.

The V call is TRBV6-6, the J call TRBJ1-5; 9 nucleotides align to TRBD1. CDR3 length: 15 amino acids. Germline-derived CDR1 and CDR2 are MNHNY and SVGAGI (reference sequence). Germline trimming cut 5 bases from V and 7 bases from J; bases unmatched to any gene: 9. The CDR3 DNA sequence: TGTGCCAGCAGTCAACAGGGGGCTGGGAACCAGCCCCAGCATTTT. It is translated as CASSQQGAGNQPQHF.

The genes are TRBV4-1 and TRBJ2-5; 15 positions agree with TRBD2. Germline V gene lookup returns CDR1 MGHRA and CDR2 YSYEKL. With 4 bases clipped from V and 5 bases from J, the junction kept 8 bases outside the gene matches. This CDR3 is built from 17 residues. CDR3 DNA sequence: TGCGCCAGCAGCCGTGGACTAGCGGGGGGGCTGGCGGAGACCCAGTACTTC. Translating gives CASSRGLAGGLAETQYF.

This chain connects TRBV12-3 or TRBV12-4 to TRBJ2-2; D gene ambiguous. This CDR3 spans 13 amino acids. V lost 3 bases and J 6 bases, leaving 8 bases between the germline ends. The CDR3 DNA follows: TGTGCCAGCAGTTTGACGGCACCCGGGGAGCTGTTTTTT. It is translated as CASSLTAPGELFF.

V usage is TRBV4-1 and J usage is TRBJ2-4; D possibly corresponds to TRBD1 (5 bases). V was clipped by 2 bases and J by 3 bases, with 11 bases between them. The germline CDR1 and CDR2 sequences are MGHRA and YSYEKL. The CDR3 contains 15 residues. The CDR3 region is CASSQSGRGKNIQYF. The CDR3 nucleotides read TGCGCCAGCAGCCAATCCGGAAGGGGCAAAAACATTCAGTACTTC.

This clone was picked up one time. The chain is built from TRBV12-3 or TRBV12-4 and TRBJ1-2, with 7 bases matching TRBD1. Trimming cost V 8 bases and J 4 bases; bases outside gene matches: 4. This CDR3 comprises 12 residues. CDR3 DNA: TGTGCCAGCCAAGAGGGGGCCTATGGCTACACCTTC. Translating gives CASQEGAYGYTF.

The rearrangement joins TRBV29-1 to TRBJ2-3, with 7 bases matching TRBD1. The CDR3 spans 12 residues. The trim removed 7 bases at V and 0 bases at J, leaving 1 base unmatched. The germline gives CDR1 SQVTM, CDR2 ANQGSEA. The CDR3 DNA is TGCAGCGGGGGACAGAGCACAGATACGCAGTATTTT. This translates into CSGGQSTDTQYF.

V usage is TRBV7-2 and J usage is TRBJ2-7, with D possibly TRBD2 on 5 matching bases. Per the germline V gene, CDR1 is SGHTA and CDR2 is FQGNSA. The length of the CDR3 is 14 residues. V was trimmed by 3 bases and J by 5 bases, leaving 14 bases between them. CDR3 amino acids: CASSFDGLEDEQYF. The DNA for the CDR3 is TGTGCCAGCAGCTTCGATGGCCTGGAGGACGAGCAGTACTTC.

V is TRBV10-2 and J is TRBJ1-5, with 8 bases that match TRBD1. Germline V gives CDR1 WSHSY, CDR2 SAAADI. J gave up 6 bases and V 9 bases, and 13 bases lay outside the gene matches. The CDR3 sequence is 15 residues long. For the CDR3, the DNA is TGCGCCAGTTCGGCAGGGGGCCTGGGGGGTCAGCCCCAGCATTTT. This translates into CASSAGGLGGQPQHF.

The rearrangement uses TRBV19 and TRBJ2-7; D is possibly TRBD1 or TRBD2 (5 bases each). Looked up from germline, CDR1 is LNHDA and CDR2 is SQIVND (reference sequence). Trimming removed 3 bases at V and 2 bases at J, with 11 bases between. The length of the CDR3 is 14 residues. CDR3 in amino acids: CASSMQTGPYEQYF. The CDR3 DNA reads TGTGCCAGTAGTATGCAGACGGGACCCTACGAGCAGTACTTC.

This chain joins TRBV19 and TRBJ1-4; tentatively, D is TRBD1 (6 bases). The CDR3 spans 15 residues. Trimming took 7 bases from V and 2 from J, leaving 14 bases between them. The germline CDR1 and CDR2 sequences are LNHDA and SQIVND (reference sequence). The CDR3 DNA reads as TGTGCCAGTAAGGGCCTCGGGGGCACTAATGAAAAACTGTTTTTT. Its translation: CASKGLGGTNEKLFF.

This clone came up once. The chain couples TRBV7-2 to TRBJ1-1; D ambiguous. The V end was cut by 5 bases, the J end by 1 base, with 11 bases between. This CDR3 contains 14 residues. Looked up from germline, CDR1 is SGHTA and CDR2 is FQGNSA. The DNA for the CDR3 is TGTGCCAGCAGCCCCTCCCGTGGGAACACTGAAGCTTTCTTT. It is translated as CASSPSRGNTEAFF.

The chain employs TRBV18 and TRBJ1-2; D unclear. The CDR3 runs to 15 residues. The V gene's germline CDR1 is KGHSH and CDR2 LQKENI. Trimming left V 0 bases short and J 4 bases short, with 12 bases between. CDR3 coding DNA: TGTGCCAGCTCACCACCGTCGGGCGGATCCTATGGCTACACCTTC. Its translation: CASSPPSGGSYGYTF.

The chain carries TRBV5-6 and TRBJ1-1, with 11 bases matching TRBD1. The trim removed 1 base at V and 0 bases at J, leaving 8 bases unmatched. Germline V gives CDR1 SGHDT, CDR2 YYEEEE. The CDR3 consists of 18 residues. DNA of the CDR3: TGTGCCAGCAGCTTGTTAGGGACAGGGGGTGTCATGAACACTGAAGCTTTCTTT. Translation gives CASSLLGTGGVMNTEAFF.

J is TRBJ2-7 and V is TRBV11-2; 11 bases agree with TRBD2. Germline CDR1 is SGHAT and CDR2 is FQNNGV. The CDR3 loop spans 15 amino acids. The ends lost 5 bases at V and 2 bases at J; junction bases unmatched: 5. In nucleotides, the CDR3 is TGTGCCAGCAGCCTACTAGCGGGGGCCGCCTACGAGCAGTACTTC. Protein sequence: CASSLLAGAAYEQYF.

The chain links TRBV28 to TRBJ2-2; perhaps D is TRBD1 or TRBD2 (6 bases each). This CDR3 has 15 amino acids. Germline V gene sequence: CDR1 MDHEN, CDR2 SYDVKM. Trimming removed 1 base at V and 6 bases at J, with 12 bases between. The CDR3 region has the DNA TGTGCCAGCAGTTTATACCCTGGGGGGCCCGGGGAGCTGTTTTTT. This encodes CASSLYPGGPGELFF.

This chain uses TRBV6-2 or TRBV6-3 with TRBJ1-1; D ambiguous. V was clipped by 1 base and J by 4 bases, with 10 bases between them. From germline, CDR1 is MNHEY and CDR2 SVGEGT. The CDR3 is 14 amino acids. The CDR3 nucleotides are TGTGCCAGCAGTTACTGGGGATTGGGCACTGAAGCTTTCTTT. This gives the protein CASSYWGLGTEAFF.

The chain recombines TRBV3-1 (or the pseudogene TRBV3-2) with TRBJ1-6, with TRBD1 identical over 7 bases. The V segment lost 1 base and the J segment 6 bases; nucleotides outside the gene matches: 0. Germline CDR1 LGHDT, CDR2 YNNKEL (reference sequence). This CDR3 has 14 amino acids. CDR3 loop: CASSQGDSNSPLHF. In DNA, the CDR3 is TGTGCCAGCAGCCAAGGGGACAGTAATTCACCCCTCCACTTT.

There are a few counts of this clone. The genes are TRBV7-9 and TRBJ2-7, with a weak D call TRBD2 (6 bases). The CDR3 sequence is 19 residues long. The germline V gene has CDR1 SEHNR and CDR2 FQNEAQ (reference sequence). V was shortened by 0 bases and J by 4 bases, with 25 bases between the two germline ends. CDR3 nucleotides: TGTGCCAGCAGCTTAGCCCTCGGCGAGGGCAGGGAGGCAGCTTACGAGCAGTACTTC. This sequence encodes CASSLALGEGREAAYEQYF. Filled out from reference TRBV7-9 and TRBJ2-7, the complete variable domain reads DTGVSQNPRHKITKRGQNVTFRCDPISEHNRLYWYRQTLGQGPEFLTYFQNEAQLEKSRLLSDRFSAERPKGSFSTLEIQRTEQGDSAMYLCASSLALGEGREAAYEQYFGPGTRLTVT.

The chain recombines TRBV6-5 with TRBJ1-5, with 12 nucleotides matching TRBD1. V shed 9 bases, J shed 6 bases, and the junction held 3 bases outside the gene matches. CDR1 and CDR2 from the germline V gene are MNHEY and SVGAGI. CDR3 length: 13 residues. In nucleotides, the CDR3 is TGTGCCAGTAGGGGACAGGGGGCTCAGCCCCAGCATTTT. It yields the protein CASRGQGAQPQHF.

The V call is TRBV5-4, the J call TRBJ1-2, with 8 positions matching TRBD1. Germline V gene data show CDR1 as SGHNT and CDR2 as YYREEE (reference sequence). J was trimmed by 4 bases and V by 2 bases; bases with no gene match: 4. This CDR3 region has 14 residues. In nucleotides, the CDR3 is TGTGCCAGCAGCTTACTCGACAGGGGCTATGGCTACACCTTC. It translates to CASSLLDRGYGYTF. The variable domain in full, completed from reference TRBV5-4 and TRBJ1-2, reads ETGVTQSPTHLIKTRGQQVTLRCSSQSGHNTVSWYQQALGQGPQFIFQYYREEENGRGNFPPRFSGLQFPNYSSELNVNALELDDSALYLCASSLLDRGYGYTFGSGTRLTVV.